This TCR beta chain appears in the sequencing data of a study of blood T cell repertoires in COVID-19. Germline-derived CDR1 and CDR2 are MDHEN and SYDVKM. There are 14 residues in the CDR3. V shed 9 bases, J shed 9 bases, and the junction held 12 bases outside the gene matches. Repertoires were generated with immunoSEQ multiplex PCR, while TCRdb's copy carries only in-frame clones and drops some. The sample holds roughly 120,000 clones, 70% to 90% seen once. This TCR came from a man aged 35-49 years with acute or convalescent COVID-19. Sample: peripheral blood. This chain connects TRBV28 to TRBJ1-3; 9 bases are shared with TRBD1. The CDR3 reads CASPAPGQGGTIYF. The CDR3 region has the DNA TGTGCCAGTCCGGCACCGGGACAGGGTGGCACCATATATTTT.